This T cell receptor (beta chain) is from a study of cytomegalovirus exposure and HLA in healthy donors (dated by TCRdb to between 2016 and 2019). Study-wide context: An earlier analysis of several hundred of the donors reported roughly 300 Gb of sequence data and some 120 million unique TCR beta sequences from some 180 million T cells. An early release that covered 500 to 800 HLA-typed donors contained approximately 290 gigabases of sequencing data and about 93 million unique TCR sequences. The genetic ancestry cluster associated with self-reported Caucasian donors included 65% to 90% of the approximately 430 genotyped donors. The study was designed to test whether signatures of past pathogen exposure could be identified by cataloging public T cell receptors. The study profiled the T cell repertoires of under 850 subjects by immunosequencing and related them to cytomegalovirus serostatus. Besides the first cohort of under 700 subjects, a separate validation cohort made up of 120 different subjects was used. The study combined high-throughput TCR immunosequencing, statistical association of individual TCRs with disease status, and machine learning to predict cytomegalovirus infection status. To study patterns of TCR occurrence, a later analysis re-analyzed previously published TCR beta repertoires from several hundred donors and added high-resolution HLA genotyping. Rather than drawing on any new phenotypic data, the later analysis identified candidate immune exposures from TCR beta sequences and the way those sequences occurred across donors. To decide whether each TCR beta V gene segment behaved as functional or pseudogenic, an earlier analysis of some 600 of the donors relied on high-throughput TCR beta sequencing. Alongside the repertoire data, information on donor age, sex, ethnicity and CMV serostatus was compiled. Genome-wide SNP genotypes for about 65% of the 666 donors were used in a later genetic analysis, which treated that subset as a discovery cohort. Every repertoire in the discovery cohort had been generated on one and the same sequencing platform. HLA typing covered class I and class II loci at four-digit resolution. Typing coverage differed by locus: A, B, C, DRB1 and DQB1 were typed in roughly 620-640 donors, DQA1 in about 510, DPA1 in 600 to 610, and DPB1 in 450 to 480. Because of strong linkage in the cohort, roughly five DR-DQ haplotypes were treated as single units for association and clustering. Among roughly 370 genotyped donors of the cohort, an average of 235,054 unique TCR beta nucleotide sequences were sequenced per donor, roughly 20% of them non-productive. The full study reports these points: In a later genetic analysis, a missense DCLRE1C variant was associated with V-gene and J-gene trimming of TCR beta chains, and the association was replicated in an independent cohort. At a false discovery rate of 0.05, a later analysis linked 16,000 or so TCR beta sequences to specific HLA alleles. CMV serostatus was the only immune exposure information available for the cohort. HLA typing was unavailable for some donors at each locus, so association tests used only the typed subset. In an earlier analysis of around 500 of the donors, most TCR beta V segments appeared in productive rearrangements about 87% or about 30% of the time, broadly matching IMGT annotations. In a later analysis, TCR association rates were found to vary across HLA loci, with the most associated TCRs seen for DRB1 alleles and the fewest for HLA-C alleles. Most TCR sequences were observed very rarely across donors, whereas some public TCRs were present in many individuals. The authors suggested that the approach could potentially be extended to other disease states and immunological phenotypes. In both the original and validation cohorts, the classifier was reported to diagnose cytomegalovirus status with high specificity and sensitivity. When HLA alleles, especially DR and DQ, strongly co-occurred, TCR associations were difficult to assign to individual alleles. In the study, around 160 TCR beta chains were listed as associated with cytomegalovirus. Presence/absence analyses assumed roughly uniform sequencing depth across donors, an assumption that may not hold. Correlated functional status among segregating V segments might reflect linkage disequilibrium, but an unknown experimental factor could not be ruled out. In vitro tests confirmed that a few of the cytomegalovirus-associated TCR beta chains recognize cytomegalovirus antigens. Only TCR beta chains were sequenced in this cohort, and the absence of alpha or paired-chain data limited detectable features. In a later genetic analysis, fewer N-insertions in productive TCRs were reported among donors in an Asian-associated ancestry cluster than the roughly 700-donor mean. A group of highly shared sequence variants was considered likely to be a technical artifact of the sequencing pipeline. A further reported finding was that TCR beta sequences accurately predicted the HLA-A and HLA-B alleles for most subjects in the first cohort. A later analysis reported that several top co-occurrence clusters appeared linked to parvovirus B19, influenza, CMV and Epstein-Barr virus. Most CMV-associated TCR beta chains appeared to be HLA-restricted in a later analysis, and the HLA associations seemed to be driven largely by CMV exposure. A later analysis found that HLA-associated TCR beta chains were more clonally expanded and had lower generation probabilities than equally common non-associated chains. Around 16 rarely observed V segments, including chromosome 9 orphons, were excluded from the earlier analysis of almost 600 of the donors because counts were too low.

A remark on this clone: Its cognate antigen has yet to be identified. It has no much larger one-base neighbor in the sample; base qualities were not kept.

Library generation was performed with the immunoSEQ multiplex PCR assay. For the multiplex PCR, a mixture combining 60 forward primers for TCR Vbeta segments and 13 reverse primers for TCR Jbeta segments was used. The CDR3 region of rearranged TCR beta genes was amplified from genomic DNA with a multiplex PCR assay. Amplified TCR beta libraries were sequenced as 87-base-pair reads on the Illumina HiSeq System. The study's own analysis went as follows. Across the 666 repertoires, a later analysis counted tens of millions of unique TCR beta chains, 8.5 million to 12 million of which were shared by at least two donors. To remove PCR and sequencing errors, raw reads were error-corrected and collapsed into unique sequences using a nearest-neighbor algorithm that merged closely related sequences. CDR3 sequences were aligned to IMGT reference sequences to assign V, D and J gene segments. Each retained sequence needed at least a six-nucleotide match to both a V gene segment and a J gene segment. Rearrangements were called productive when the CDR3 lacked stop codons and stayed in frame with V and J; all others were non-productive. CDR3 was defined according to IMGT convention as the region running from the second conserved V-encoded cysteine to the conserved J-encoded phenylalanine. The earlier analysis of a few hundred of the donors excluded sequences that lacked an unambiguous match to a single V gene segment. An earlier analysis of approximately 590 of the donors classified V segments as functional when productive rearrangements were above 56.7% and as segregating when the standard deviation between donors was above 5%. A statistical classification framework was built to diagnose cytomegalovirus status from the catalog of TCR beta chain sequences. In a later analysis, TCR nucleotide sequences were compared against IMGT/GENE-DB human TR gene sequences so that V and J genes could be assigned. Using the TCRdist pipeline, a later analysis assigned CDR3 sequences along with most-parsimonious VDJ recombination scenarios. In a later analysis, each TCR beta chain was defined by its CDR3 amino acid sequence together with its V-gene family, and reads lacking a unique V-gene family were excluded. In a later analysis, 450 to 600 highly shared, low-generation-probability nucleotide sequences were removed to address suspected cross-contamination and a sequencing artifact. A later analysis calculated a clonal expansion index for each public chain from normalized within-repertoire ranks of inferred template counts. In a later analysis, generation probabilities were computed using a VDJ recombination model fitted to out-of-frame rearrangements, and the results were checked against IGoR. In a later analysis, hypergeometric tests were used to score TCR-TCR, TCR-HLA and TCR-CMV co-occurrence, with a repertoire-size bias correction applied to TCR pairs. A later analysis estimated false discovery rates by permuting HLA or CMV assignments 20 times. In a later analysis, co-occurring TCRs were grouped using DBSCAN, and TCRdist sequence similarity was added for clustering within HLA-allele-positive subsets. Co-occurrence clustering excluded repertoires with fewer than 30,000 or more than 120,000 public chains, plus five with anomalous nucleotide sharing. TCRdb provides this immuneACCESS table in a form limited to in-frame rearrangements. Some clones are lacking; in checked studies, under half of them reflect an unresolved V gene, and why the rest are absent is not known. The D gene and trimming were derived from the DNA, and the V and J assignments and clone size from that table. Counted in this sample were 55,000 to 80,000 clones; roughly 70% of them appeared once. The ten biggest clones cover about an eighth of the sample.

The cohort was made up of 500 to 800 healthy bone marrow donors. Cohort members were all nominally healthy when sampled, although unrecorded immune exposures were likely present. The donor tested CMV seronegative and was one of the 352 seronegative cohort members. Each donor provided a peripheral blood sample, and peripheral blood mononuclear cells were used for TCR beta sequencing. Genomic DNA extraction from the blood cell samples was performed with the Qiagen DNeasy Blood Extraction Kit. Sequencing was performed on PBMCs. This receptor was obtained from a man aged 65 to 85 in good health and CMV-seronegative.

This receptor has the CDR3 CASSLDSDSGYTF. At the DNA level, the sequence is TGCGCCAGCAGCTTGGATTCCGACTCTGGCTACACCTTC. The sequence joins TRBV5-1 to TRBJ1-2; no D gene is confidently identified. The V and J ends are trimmed by 0 bases and 7 bases, leaving 10 bases between them. The CDR3, from cysteine to phenylalanine, totals 13 residues. The entry retains the CDR3 DNA only, 39 bases that are in frame from base 1. As encoded in the germline V gene, CDR1 is SGHRS while CDR2 is YFSETQ.